The rows below give T cell receptor beta chains drawn from one sample of a study of shared T cell receptors in the human thymus. The data were produced by immunoSEQ multiplex PCR, yet TCRdb's version contains in-frame clones alone and is incomplete. The sample has hundreds of thousands of clones; roughly 88% are singletons. These data also formed part of another study, on human thymus T cells.

The specimen sequenced was thymocytes. All receptors derive from a boy under three years old with a congenital heart defect. Each CDR3 is given with its conserved first and last residue. A D gene is named only where the DNA matches it firmly.

TRBV5-6,-,TRBJ2-5,TGTGCCAGCAGCTCGTTTCCCGGGACGGGGGTATATGATACCCAGTACTTC,CASSSFPGTGVYDTQYF
TRBV19,TRBD1,TRBJ2-1,TGTGCCAGTAGTATAGGGGACAGGGTGAACTACAATGAGCAGTTCTTC,CASSIGDRVNYNEQFF
TRBV6-6,TRBD1,TRBJ1-4,TGTGCCAGCAGTTACTACGACAGGGCGGGTGAAAAACTGTTTTTT,CASSYYDRAGEKLFF
TRBV11-2,-,TRBJ2-7,TGTGCCAGCAGCCCAGGCCCACCCTACGAGCAGTACTTC,CASSPGPPYEQYF
TRBV29-1,-,TRBJ2-7,TGCAGCGTTGAGAGGCAGGGGAGGGCACACGAGCAGTACTTC,CSVERQGRAHEQYF
TRBV4-1,-,TRBJ1-1,TGCGCCAGCAGCCAAGATAACGGAGAGATGAACACTGAAGCTTTCTTT,CASSQDNGEMNTEAFF
TRBV7-7,-,TRBJ1-2,TGTGCTAGCAGCCCCTTAACAGGTGGGCACTATGGCTACACCTTC,CASSPLTGGHYGYTF
TRBV5-6,-,TRBJ1-1,TGTGCCAGCAGCTTGCGGCGAGTGGAGCCCATGAACACTGAAGCTTTCTTT,CASSLRRVEPMNTEAFF
TRBV30,-,TRBJ2-5,TGTGCCTGGAGTGTACGTGGTGTGCAGGAGGGGACCCAGTACTTC,CAWSVRGVQEGTQYF
TRBV13,TRBD1,TRBJ1-1,TGTGCCAGCAGCCCCAGGGGGTTGATCGATGAAGCTTTCTTT,CASSPRGLIDEAFF
TRBV5-8,TRBD2,TRBJ2-7,TGTGCCAGCAGCTTGGGGTGGGCATCGGGACTAGCGGTCGCCTACGAGCAGTACTTC,CASSLGWASGLAVAYEQYF